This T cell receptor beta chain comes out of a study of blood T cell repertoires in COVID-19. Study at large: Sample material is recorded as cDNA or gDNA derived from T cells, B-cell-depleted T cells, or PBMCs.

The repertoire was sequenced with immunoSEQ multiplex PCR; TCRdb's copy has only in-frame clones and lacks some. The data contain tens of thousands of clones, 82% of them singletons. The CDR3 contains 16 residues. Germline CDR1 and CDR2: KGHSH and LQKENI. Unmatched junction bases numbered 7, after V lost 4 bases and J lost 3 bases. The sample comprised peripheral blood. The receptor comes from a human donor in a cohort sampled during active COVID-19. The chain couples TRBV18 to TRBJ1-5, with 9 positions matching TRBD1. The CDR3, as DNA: TGTGCCAGCTCACTTGCCGGGACAGGGCTCAATCAGCCCCAGCATTTT. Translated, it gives CASSLAGTGLNQPQHF. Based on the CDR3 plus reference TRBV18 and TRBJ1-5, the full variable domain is NAGVMQNPRHLVRRRGQEARLRCSPMKGHSHVYWYRQLPEEGLKFMVYLQKENIIDESGMPKERFSAEFPKEGPSILRIQQVVRGDSAAYFCASSLAGTGLNQPQHFGDGTRLSIL.